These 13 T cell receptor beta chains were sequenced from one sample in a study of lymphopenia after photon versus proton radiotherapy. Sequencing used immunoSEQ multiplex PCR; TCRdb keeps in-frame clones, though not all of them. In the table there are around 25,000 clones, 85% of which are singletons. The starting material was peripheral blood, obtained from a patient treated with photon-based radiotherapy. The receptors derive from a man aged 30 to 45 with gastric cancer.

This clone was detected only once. CDR3 residues: CASSLDSMNTEAFF. The CDR3 coding sequence is TGTGCCAGCAGCTTGGACAGTATGAACACTGAAGCTTTCTTT. The gene calls are TRBV5-4 and TRBJ1-1; D unclear. V was trimmed by 0 bases and J by 0 bases, leaving 6 bases between them. CDR3 length equals 14 residues. The germline gives CDR1 SGHNT, CDR2 YYREEE (reference sequence).

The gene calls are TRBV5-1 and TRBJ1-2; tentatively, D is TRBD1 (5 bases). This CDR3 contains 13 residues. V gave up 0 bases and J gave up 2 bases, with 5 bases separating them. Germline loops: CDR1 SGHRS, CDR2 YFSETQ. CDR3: CASSLEGNYGYTF. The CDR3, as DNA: TGCGCCAGCAGCTTGGAGGGGAACTATGGCTACACCTTC. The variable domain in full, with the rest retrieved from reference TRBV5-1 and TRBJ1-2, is KAGVTQTPRYLIKTRGQQVTLSCSPISGHRSVSWYQQTPGQGLQFLFEYFSETQRNKGNFPGRFSGRQFSNSRSEMNVSTLELGDSALYLCASSLEGNYGYTFGSGTRLTVV.

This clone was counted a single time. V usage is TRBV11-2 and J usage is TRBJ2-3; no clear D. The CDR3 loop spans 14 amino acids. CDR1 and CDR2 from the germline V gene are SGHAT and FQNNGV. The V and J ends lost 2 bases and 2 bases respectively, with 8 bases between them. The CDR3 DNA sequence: TGTGCCAGCAGCTTATCAGGATTCACAGATACGCAGTATTTT. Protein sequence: CASSLSGFTDTQYF.

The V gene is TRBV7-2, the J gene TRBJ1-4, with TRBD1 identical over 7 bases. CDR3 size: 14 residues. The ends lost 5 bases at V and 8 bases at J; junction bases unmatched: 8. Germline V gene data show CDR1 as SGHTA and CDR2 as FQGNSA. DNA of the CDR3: TGTGCCAGCAGCATCGACAGGGAGTCGGAAAAACTGTTTTTT. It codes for CASSIDRESEKLFF.

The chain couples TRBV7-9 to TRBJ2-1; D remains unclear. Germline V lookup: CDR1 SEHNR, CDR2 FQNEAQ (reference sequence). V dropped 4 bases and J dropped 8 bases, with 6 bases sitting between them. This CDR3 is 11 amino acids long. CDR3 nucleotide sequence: TGTGCCAGCAGCTCTATCCATGAGCAGTTCTTC. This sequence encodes CASSSIHEQFF.

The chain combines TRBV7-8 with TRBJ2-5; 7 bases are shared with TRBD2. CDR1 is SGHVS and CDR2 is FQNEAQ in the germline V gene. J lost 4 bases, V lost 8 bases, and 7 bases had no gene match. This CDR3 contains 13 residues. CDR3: CASCAGVAETQYF. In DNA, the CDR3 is TGTGCCAGCTGCGCGGGGGTAGCAGAGACCCAGTACTTC.

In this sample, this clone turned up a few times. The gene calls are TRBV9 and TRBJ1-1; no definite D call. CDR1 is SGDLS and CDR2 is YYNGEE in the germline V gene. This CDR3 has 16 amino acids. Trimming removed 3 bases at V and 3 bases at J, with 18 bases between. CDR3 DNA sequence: TGTGCCAGCAGCGAGGGTTCGTCCGCGCAGGACACTGAAGCTTTCTTT. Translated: CASSEGSSAQDTEAFF.

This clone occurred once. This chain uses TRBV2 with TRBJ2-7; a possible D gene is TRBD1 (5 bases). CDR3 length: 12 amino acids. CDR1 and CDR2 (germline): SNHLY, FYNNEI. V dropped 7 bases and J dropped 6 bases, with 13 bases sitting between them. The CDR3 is CASNPRVPEQYF. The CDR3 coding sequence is TGTGCCAGCAACCCCAGGGTGCCCGAGCAGTACTTC.

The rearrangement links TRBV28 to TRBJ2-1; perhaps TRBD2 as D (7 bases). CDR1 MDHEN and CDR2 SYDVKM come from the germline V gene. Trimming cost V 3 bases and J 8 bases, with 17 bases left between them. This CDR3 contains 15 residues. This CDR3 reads CASSFLSGGWDEQFF. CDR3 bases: TGTGCCAGCAGTTTCCTTTCGGGGGGCTGGGATGAGCAGTTCTTC.

CDR3: CASSEYRGYGANVLTF. The CDR3 region has the DNA TGTGCCAGCAGTGAATACAGGGGGTATGGGGCCAACGTCCTGACTTTC. V usage is TRBV6-1 and J usage is TRBJ2-6, with TRBD1 identical over 8 bases. The trim removed 2 bases at V and 3 bases at J, leaving 3 bases unmatched. The CDR3 loop spans 16 amino acids. Germline loops: CDR1 MNHNS, CDR2 SASEGT.

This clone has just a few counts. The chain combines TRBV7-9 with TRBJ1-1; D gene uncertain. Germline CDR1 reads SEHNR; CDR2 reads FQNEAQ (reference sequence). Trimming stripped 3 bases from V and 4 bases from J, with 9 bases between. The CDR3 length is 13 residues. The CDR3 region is CASSLAALTEAFF. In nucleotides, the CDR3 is TGTGCCAGCAGCTTGGCCGCTCTCACTGAAGCTTTCTTT.

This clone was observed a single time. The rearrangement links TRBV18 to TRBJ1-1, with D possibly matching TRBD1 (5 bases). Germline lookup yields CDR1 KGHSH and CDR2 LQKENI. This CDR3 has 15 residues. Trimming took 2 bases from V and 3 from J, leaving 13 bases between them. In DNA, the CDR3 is TGTGCCAGCTCACCATCGGAAGACAGTGACACTGAAGCTTTCTTT. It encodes CASSPSEDSDTEAFF.

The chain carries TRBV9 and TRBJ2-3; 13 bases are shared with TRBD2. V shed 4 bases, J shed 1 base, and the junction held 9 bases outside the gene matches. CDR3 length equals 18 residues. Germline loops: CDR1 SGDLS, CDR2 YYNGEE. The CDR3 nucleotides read TGTGCCAGCAGCTCCCAGGTGGGGACTAGCGGGGGCACAGATACGCAGTATTTT. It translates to CASSSQVGTSGGTDTQYF.